Following are 20 T cell receptor beta chains from one sample sequenced in a study of technical replicates of blood from a few donors. Sequencing was performed with immunoSEQ multiplex PCR; in TCRdb, only in-frame clones are kept and a portion is missing. Altogether more than 60,000 clones are present, roughly 93% being singletons, with the ten largest covering less than 0.5%. The specimen sequenced was T cells isolated from PBMCs. The receptors shown here come from a human donor in good health.

The chain employs TRBV29-1 and TRBJ1-2; 11 bases map to TRBD1. There are 12 residues in the CDR3. Germline V lookup: CDR1 SQVTM, CDR2 ANQGSEA. Losses at the gene ends were 7 bases for V and 2 bases for J; bases not matched to a gene: 0. The DNA of the CDR3 is TGCAGCGGGACAGGGGGCAACTATGGCTACACCTTC. Protein sequence: CSGTGGNYGYTF. Full variable domain (remainder filled in from reference TRBV29-1 and TRBJ1-2): SAVISQKPSRDICQRGTSLTIQCQVDSQVTMMFWYRQQPGQSLTLIATANQGSEATYESGFVIDKFPISRPNLTFSTLTVSNMSPEDSSIYLCSGTGGNYGYTFGSGTRLTVV.

This rearrangement joins TRBV7-9 to TRBJ2-1; 10 bases line up with TRBD2. The germline gives CDR1 SEHNR, CDR2 FQNEAQ (reference sequence). The CDR3 runs 18 residues. With 7 bases clipped from V and 7 bases from J, the junction kept 19 bases outside the gene matches. CDR3 DNA sequence: TGTGCCAGCACCCCCTTCCCTAGCGGGAGCTCAGGTTGGAATGAGCAGTTCTTC. It encodes CASTPFPSGSSGWNEQFF.

The chain recombines TRBV9 with TRBJ2-2; 7 bases map to TRBD1. After removal of 4 bases from V and 5 bases from J, the junction contained 5 bases not matched to a gene. The germline V gene has CDR1 SGDLS and CDR2 YYNGEE. CDR3 length equals 14 residues. The CDR3 bases are TGTGCCAGCAGCCCCCGACAGGGTACCGGGGAGCTGTTTTTT. Translated: CASSPRQGTGELFF.

The chain is built from TRBV19 and TRBJ1-5; 7 bases are a match to TRBD1. This CDR3 has 20 amino acids. The germline CDR1 and CDR2 sequences are LNHDA and SQIVND (reference sequence). Germline trimming cut 3 bases from V and 0 bases from J; bases unmatched to any gene: 17. CDR3 in DNA: TGTGCCAGTAGTATGAGTCCGAGGACAGGTGGGGCCTATAGCAATCAGCCCCAGCATTTT. Protein product: CASSMSPRTGGAYSNQPQHF.

The J gene is TRBJ2-7, the V gene TRBV25-1; possibly TRBD1 for D (6 bases). Germline V gene lookup returns CDR1 MGHDK and CDR2 SYGVNS. The V and J ends lost 6 bases and 6 bases respectively, with 15 bases between them. The CDR3 spans 13 residues. The CDR3 protein is CASSNRELAEQYF. CDR3 nucleotides: TGTGCCAGCAGCAACAGGGAATTGGCCGAGCAGTACTTC.

This clone appeared a single time. V usage is TRBV2 and J usage is TRBJ1-2; D might be TRBD1 (6 bases). V was clipped by 6 bases and J by 8 bases, with 13 bases between them. Germline V gene data show CDR1 as SNHLY and CDR2 as FYNNEI. This CDR3 spans 12 amino acids. CDR3 bases: TGTGCCAGCAGGTCAGGGGAACAAGGCTACACCTTC. Translating it yields CASRSGEQGYTF.

In this sample, this clone turned up once. The chain employs TRBV19 and TRBJ1-5, with 7 nucleotides matching TRBD1. In germline, CDR1 is LNHDA, CDR2 SQIVND (reference sequence). The CDR3 is 14 residues long. V was pared by 7 bases and J by 2 bases, with 5 bases of the junction left unmatched. This CDR3 reads CASNSQGGNQPQHF. In DNA, the CDR3 is TGTGCCAGTAATAGTCAGGGGGGCAATCAGCCCCAGCATTTT.

The chain has TRBV9 and TRBJ2-5; D gene unclear. This CDR3 contains 13 residues. Trimming stripped 3 bases from V and 3 bases from J, with 9 bases between. Germline V gives CDR1 SGDLS, CDR2 YYNGEE. CDR3 residues: CASSASREETQYF. The CDR3 DNA reads TGTGCCAGCAGCGCTTCGAGAGAAGAGACCCAGTACTTC.

This clone was seen just once. This sequence joins TRBV10-3 and TRBJ2-3; 8 bases align to TRBD2. The CDR3 consists of 16 residues. Germline V gene data show CDR1 as ENHRY and CDR2 as SYGVKD. The junction had 5 bases not matched to a gene; V was cut back by 3 bases and J by 0 bases. The CDR3, as DNA: TGTGCCATCAGTGACCCAACTAGCGGTAGCACAGATACGCAGTATTTT. It codes for CAISDPTSGSTDTQYF.

The chain employs TRBV21-1 and TRBJ2-2; the DNA was not used to check the table's D call, TRBD1. TRBV21-1 is described as a pseudogene. The CDR3 spans 15 residues. The CDR3: CASTGTGGQTGELFF. The CDR3 DNA is TGTGCCAGCACCGGGACAGGGGGTCAGACCGGGGAGCTGTTTTTT.

The genes are TRBV19 and TRBJ2-2; D perhaps matches TRBD2 (5 bases). CDR1 and CDR2 (germline): LNHDA, SQIVND (reference sequence). Trimming took off 1 base at V and 4 bases at J, with 10 bases between the two ends. This CDR3 comprises 15 residues. As DNA, the CDR3 is TGTGCCAGTAGTATAGTATTGGGAGTCACCGGGGAGCTGTTTTTT. Its translation: CASSIVLGVTGELFF.

The V call is TRBV28, the J call TRBJ2-5, with 7 bases lining up with TRBD2. The CDR3 runs to 13 residues. Trimming cost V 6 bases and J 9 bases; bases outside gene matches: 10. Looked up from germline, CDR1 is MDHEN and CDR2 is SYDVKM. CDR3 protein: CASSPRPRGAQYF. DNA of the CDR3: TGTGCCAGCAGCCCCAGACCCCGGGGGGCCCAGTACTTC.

This clone appeared a single time. The chain is built from TRBV11-3 and TRBJ1-1; a weak D match, TRBD1 (5 bases). The CDR3 contains 13 residues. Germline values: CDR1 SGHNT, CDR2 YENEEA. V lost 2 bases and J 3 bases, leaving 7 bases between the germline ends. The CDR3 DNA sequence: TGTGCCAGCAGCTTAAACAGGTACACTGAAGCTTTCTTT. As protein: CASSLNRYTEAFF.

The chain combines TRBV10-1 with TRBJ1-1; tentative D call: TRBD1 (6 bases). The CDR3 consists of 11 residues. Trimming stripped 8 bases from V and 7 bases from J, with 11 bases between. Germline lookup yields CDR1 WNHNN and CDR2 SYGVQD (reference sequence). Here the CDR3 DNA reads TGCGCCAGCTCTCAGGGGCTTGAAGCTTTCTTT. Translation gives CASSQGLEAFF.

This clone was seen just once. The chain uses TRBV4-3 and TRBJ2-2; TRBD2 matches at 10 bases. CDR3 length: 17 residues. V shed 4 bases and J 4 bases; nucleotides not matched to a gene: 9. Germline CDR1 reads LGHNA; CDR2 reads YSLEER. The CDR3 sequence is CASSPAWLAGVTGELFF. In DNA, the CDR3 is TGCGCCAGCAGCCCGGCTTGGCTAGCGGGAGTCACCGGGGAGCTGTTTTTT.

The rearrangement joins TRBV14 to TRBJ2-1, with 14 bases matching TRBD2. Trimming took 5 bases from V and 7 from J; bases not matched to a gene: 7. Germline V lookup: CDR1 SGHDN, CDR2 FVKESK. The CDR3 loop spans 16 amino acids. The CDR3 region is CASSTRLAGGRNEQFF. CDR3 sequence (DNA): TGTGCCAGCAGCACTCGACTAGCGGGAGGGCGGAATGAGCAGTTCTTC. The variable domain in full, with the rest retrieved from reference TRBV14 and TRBJ2-1, is EAGVTQFPSHSVIEKGQTVTLRCDPISGHDNLYWYRRVMGKEIKFLLHFVKESKQDESGMPNNRFLAERTGGTYSTLKVQPAELEDSGVYFCASSTRLAGGRNEQFFGPGTRLTVL.

This rearrangement joins TRBV6-6 to TRBJ1-5, with 8 bases that match TRBD1. The CDR3 extends over 15 amino acids. V shed 5 bases, J shed 7 bases, and the junction held 10 bases outside the gene matches. Germline loops: CDR1 MNHNY, CDR2 SVGAGI (reference sequence). The DNA of the CDR3 is TGTGCCAGCAGTCGTACAGGGGGAGTGGGACAGCCCCAGCATTTT. This translates into CASSRTGGVGQPQHF.

The chain has TRBV6-1 and TRBJ1-4; perhaps TRBD1 as D (5 bases). This CDR3 spans 13 amino acids. Trimming removed 6 bases from V and 8 bases from J, with 13 bases in between. Germline V gives CDR1 MNHNS, CDR2 SASEGT. DNA for the CDR3: TGTGCCAGCAGAGCCGGGGGGGAGGAAAAACTGTTTTTT. This codes for CASRAGGEEKLFF.

The V and J genes are TRBV5-8 and TRBJ2-1; 14 nucleotides align to TRBD2. The CDR3 is 15 amino acids. In germline, CDR1 is SGHTS, CDR2 YDEGEE. After removal of 0 bases from V and 9 bases from J, the junction contained 2 bases not matched to a gene. Here the CDR3 DNA reads TGTGCCAGCAGCTTGGGGACTAGCGGGAGGACTGAGCAGTTCTTC. It yields the protein CASSLGTSGRTEQFF.

The V call is TRBV9, the J call TRBJ2-5; no clear D gene. Germline CDR1 SGDLS, CDR2 YYNGEE. The CDR3 spans 14 residues. Between the trimmed V and J ends, which lost 0 bases and 2 bases, there was a span of 8 bases. In DNA form, the CDR3 reads TGTGCCAGCAGCGTAGGTTTTTCTCAAGAGACCCAGTACTTC. Amino acid sequence: CASSVGFSQETQYF.